This is a list of T cell receptor beta chains from one sample in a study of cytomegalovirus exposure and HLA in healthy donors. Measured with immunoSEQ multiplex PCR; TCRdb has only the in-frame clones, and not every one. Among over 60,000 clones, about 94% were seen once, and the ten largest hold about 4.3%. The sample taken for sequencing was PBMCs. The receptors here all came from a young man in good health and CMV-seropositive. Both conserved end residues are part of each CDR3. The D gene is left open where the match is weak.

V	J	D	DNA	CDR3
TRBV5-1	TRBJ2-7	TRBD1	TGCGCCAGCAGCCCCCCGGGACAGGGGTCCGAGCAGTACTTC	CASSPPGQGSEQYF
TRBV18	TRBJ2-3	NA	TGTGCCAGCTCACCACCCTGGGGCAGCCTCACAGATACGCAGTATTTT	CASSPPWGSLTDTQYF
TRBV5-1	TRBJ2-7	NA	TGCGCCAGCAGCTTGGTTGGAGGGTCCTCCGAGCAGTACTTC	CASSLVGGSSEQYF
TRBV28	TRBJ2-5	NA	TGTGCCAGCAGTCCCGATCTTCTGACAGGCCAAGAGACCCAGTACTTC	CASSPDLLTGQETQYF
TRBV5-1	TRBJ1-1	NA	TGCGCCAGCATGGAGACGGGGAACACTGAAGCTTTCTTT	CASMETGNTEAFF
TRBV5-6	TRBJ1-1	NA	TGTGCCAGCAGCTACGGGACTGAAGCTTTCTTT	CASSYGTEAFF
TRBV27	TRBJ1-2	NA	TGTGCCAGCAGTTTACGCCAGGGTCATGGCTACACCTTC	CASSLRQGHGYTF
TRBV10-3	TRBJ2-1	TRBD1	TGTGCCACCATACACCCGGGACAGGGTGTAACCGCTGAGCAGTTCTTC	CATIHPGQGVTAEQFF
TRBV7-3	TRBJ1-1	NA	TGTGCCAGCAGCCAAGGACACAGCACTGAAGCTTTCTTT	CASSQGHSTEAFF
TRBV7-9	TRBJ2-7	NA	TGTGCCAGCAGCTTAGAAGGTAGCTTCTACGAGCAGTACTTC	CASSLEGSFYEQYF
TRBV11-2	TRBJ2-7	TRBD1	TGTGCCAGCAGCTTAGGTTGGACAGGGGGCTACGAGCAGTACTTC	CASSLGWTGGYEQYF
TRBV16	TRBJ1-4	NA	TGTGCCAGCAGCCAATTTTCCGGGGTCCAACTGGCAACTAATGAAAAACTGTTTTTT	CASSQFSGVQLATNEKLFF
TRBV7-9	TRBJ2-5	TRBD2	TGTGCCAGCAGCTTAGCGCTAGCGGGAGGAGGGGAGACCCAGTACTTC	CASSLALAGGGETQYF
TRBV5-6	TRBJ1-4	TRBD1	TGTGCCAGCAGCTCGGACAGGAACGCAACTAATGAAAAACTGTTTTTT	CASSSDRNATNEKLFF
TRBV7-3	TRBJ2-1	TRBD2	TGTGCCAGCAGCTTACGGGGCCTAGCGGGAGGCAATGAGCAGTTCTTC	CASSLRGLAGGNEQFF
TRBV7-2	TRBJ2-1	NA	TGTGCCAGCAGCTTAGTGAGTATTGAGCAGTTCTTC	CASSLVSIEQFF
TRBV2	TRBJ1-6	TRBD1	TGTGCCAGCAGGGACAGGGTCGGAGTCTCACCCCTCCACTTT	CASRDRVGVSPLHF
TRBV11-2	TRBJ2-3	TRBD1	TGTGCCAGCAGCTGGGACAGACCCACAGATACGCAGTATTTT	CASSWDRPTDTQYF